The T cell receptor (beta chain) described here comes from a study of sequential checkpoint blockade in melanoma (dated by TCRdb to the late 2010s). Regarding the study in general: Using 1:1 randomization, the trial assigned patients either to first-line nivolumab followed by ipilimumab (arm A) or to ipilimumab followed by nivolumab (arm B). Maintenance nivolumab came after both trial sequences. Broad study findings and their caveats: The model for predicting response that combines TCR metrics with mutation burden needs to be validated in larger, independent patient cohorts.

The immunoSEQ Assay was used to immunosequence TCRbeta CDR3 regions from genomic DNA. Prior to high-throughput sequencing, genomic DNA was amplified by bias-controlled multiplex PCR. The authors processed their data as follows. To quantify the absolute abundance of each unique TCRbeta CDR3 region, the sequences were collapsed and filtered. Clonality, defined as 1 minus Pielou's evenness, was calculated using only productive rearrangements. Clones with significantly greater frequencies in on-treatment versus baseline samples were identified using a previously published method. This is the immuneACCESS table as TCRdb keeps it, with only in-frame sequences that have V and J called. A part of the clones is gone; compared with another copy, unresolved V genes explain less than half, and the rest is unexplained. V, J and clone size are those of that table, while D and trimming were read from the DNA. This sample is represented by about 9,100 clones; around three fifths of them were singletons. The ten largest clones add up to approximately 44% of the sample.

Explained via the paper, the treatment or condition label denotes: randomized to nivolumab then ipilimumab (arm A) or the reverse (arm B). No trial patient had received prior DNA-damaging chemotherapy. On a FACS Aria II flow cytometer, live CD3+CD8+ cells that were negative for CD19 and CD56 were sorted from thawed PBMCs. CheckMate 064, a randomized, open-label phase II trial of sequential checkpoint blockade, was the source of the samples, all of which came from patients with melanoma. Peripheral blood mononuclear cells were collected by leukapheresis, purified using Ficoll-Paque, and frozen in human serum containing approximately 9.1% DMSO. Immediately after sorting, the purity of sorted blood CD3+CD8+ cells was verified to be >95%, after which DNA was extracted. On this clone itself: Its antigen is still unknown. Base qualities were left out, and no much larger clone turns up one base away.

The clonotype originates from a human donor with melanoma. Sequencing used CD8+ T cells sorted from blood (inferred from file names), obtained from a patient given nivolumab and ipilimumab in sequence.

The encoded CDR3 is CASRGQVRNIQYF. The DNA sequence is given as TGTGCCAGCAGGGGACAGGTTCGAAACATTCAGTACTTC. The chain couples TRBV2 to TRBJ2-4; 8 middle bases align to TRBD1. V and J are trimmed by 6 bases and 6 bases, and the gene matches miss 4 bases of the junction. CDR1 and CDR2, per the germline V gene, are SNHLY and FYNNEI. From the cysteine through the phenylalanine, the CDR3 covers 13 amino acids. The DNA shown is the 39-base CDR3, in frame from base 1.